The entry below describes one TCR beta chain. Its cognate antigen is unknown. These data originate in a study of memory CD4+ T cells and cytomegalovirus serostatus. The wider study: Healthy Belgian adult donors included nine or ten CMV-positive and around 25 CMV-negative people.

The CDR3 has 16 amino acids. Trimming left V 6 bases short and J 3 bases short, with 21 bases between. The germline V gene encodes CDR1 MNHEY and CDR2 SVGAGI. Points from the study as a whole: Of approximately 160 reported CMV TCRbeta sequences, some 70 were found in memory CD4+ repertoires.

The sort gate was single viable CD3+CD4+CD8-CD45RO+ cells for memory CD4+ T cells. After thawing, CD4+ T cells were positively selected. Repertoires were generated with immunoSEQ multiplex PCR, while TCRdb's copy carries only in-frame clones and drops some. The sample holds about 50,000 clones; approximately 83% are singletons and the top ten take under 0.65%. Material: memory CD4+ T cells from blood. This TCR derives from an adult in good health and CMV-seronegative. V is TRBV6-5 and J is TRBJ2-7; the D is unclear. CDR3 region: CASSYHSGSEHYEQYF. CDR3 sequence (DNA): TGTGCCAGCAGCTACCACTCCGGGTCGGAGCACTACGAGCAGTACTTC.